This is a list of T cell receptor beta chains from one sample in a study of Ad26.COV2.S vaccination and SARS-CoV-2 variants. Sequencing was performed with immunoSEQ multiplex PCR; in TCRdb, only in-frame clones are kept and a portion is missing. Seen here are about 680,000 clones, about 90% observed once, and the top ten hold about 1.5%. Material: peripheral blood, obtained in a trial of Ad26.COV2.S vaccine versus placebo. These receptors came from a person between 18 and 65 years old who received the Ad26.COV2.S COVID-19 vaccine or a placebo. Both conserved end residues are part of each CDR3. A D gene is named only where the DNA matches it firmly. A row's size may be missing; if present it is once, few, many or a size class.

d_call: -
clone_size: few
j_call: TRBJ2-3
v_call: TRBV6-5
cdr3_aa: CASKPGLSTDTQYF
cdr3_nt: TGTGCCAGCAAGCCGGGCCTGTCAACAGATACGCAGTATTTT

d_call: TRBD1
clone_size: -
j_call: TRBJ1-4
v_call: TRBV5-4
cdr3_aa: CASSSTGGGNEKLFF
cdr3_nt: TGTGCCAGCAGCTCGACAGGGGGCGGTAATGAAAAACTGTTTTTT

d_call: -
clone_size: -
j_call: TRBJ1-1
v_call: TRBV7-9
cdr3_aa: CASSLEAVNTEAFF
cdr3_nt: TGTGCCAGCAGCTTAGAGGCGGTGAACACTGAAGCTTTCTTT

d_call: TRBD2
clone_size: -
j_call: TRBJ2-5
v_call: TRBV18
cdr3_aa: CASSLGLAGDKETQYF
cdr3_nt: TGTGCCAGCTCACTGGGGCTAGCGGGAGACAAAGAGACCCAGTACTTC

d_call: -
clone_size: -
j_call: TRBJ1-1
v_call: TRBV20-1
cdr3_aa: CSSQGTEAFF
cdr3_nt: TGCAGTTCCCAGGGCACTGAAGCTTTCTTT

d_call: TRBD2
clone_size: -
j_call: TRBJ2-1
v_call: TRBV18
cdr3_aa: CASSPPPRVAGDGEQFF
cdr3_nt: TGTGCCAGCTCACCACCTCCTAGGGTAGCGGGAGACGGTGAGCAGTTCTTC

d_call: TRBD2
clone_size: -
j_call: TRBJ2-1
v_call: TRBV9
cdr3_aa: CASSVSPGTSGTGEQFF
cdr3_nt: TGTGCCAGCAGCGTGAGCCCCGGGACTAGCGGGACCGGTGAGCAGTTCTTC

d_call: TRBD1
clone_size: -
j_call: TRBJ2-7
v_call: TRBV10-3
cdr3_aa: CAISAPRQGADEQYF
cdr3_nt: TGTGCCATCAGTGCCCCTCGACAGGGGGCCGACGAGCAGTACTTC

d_call: -
clone_size: -
j_call: TRBJ1-4
v_call: TRBV7-9
cdr3_aa: CASSLLDGSNEKLFF
cdr3_nt: TGTGCCAGCAGCTTACTGGACGGCTCTAATGAAAAACTGTTTTTT

d_call: TRBD1
clone_size: -
j_call: TRBJ2-3
v_call: TRBV12-3/TRBV12-4
cdr3_aa: CASRLTGTAQYF
cdr3_nt: TGTGCCAGCAGGCTTACCGGGACAGCTCAGTATTTT

d_call: TRBD2
clone_size: -
j_call: TRBJ2-5
v_call: TRBV5-1
cdr3_aa: CASTSTSAKETQYF
cdr3_nt: TGCGCCAGTACTTCCACTAGCGCTAAAGAGACCCAGTACTTC

d_call: -
clone_size: -
j_call: TRBJ2-5
v_call: TRBV7-2
cdr3_aa: CASSLAGWSGQETQYF
cdr3_nt: TGTGCCAGCAGCTTAGCGGGGTGGAGTGGTCAAGAGACCCAGTACTTC

d_call: -
clone_size: -
j_call: TRBJ2-3
v_call: TRBV2
cdr3_aa: CASSGGLSTDTQYF
cdr3_nt: TGTGCCAGCAGTGGAGGACTTTCCACAGATACGCAGTATTTT

d_call: -
clone_size: -
j_call: TRBJ2-3
v_call: TRBV18
cdr3_aa: CASSPLPQGTDTQYF
cdr3_nt: TGTGCCAGCTCACCACTTCCCCAGGGGACAGATACGCAGTATTTT

d_call: TRBD2
clone_size: -
j_call: TRBJ2-5
v_call: TRBV15
cdr3_aa: CATSIPRGAQETQYF
cdr3_nt: TGTGCCACCAGCATTCCGCGGGGGGCACAAGAGACCCAGTACTTC

d_call: TRBD2
clone_size: -
j_call: TRBJ2-1
v_call: TRBV3-1/TRBV3-2
cdr3_aa: CASSPGLAGPYNEQFF
cdr3_nt: TGTGCCAGCAGCCCCGGACTAGCGGGGCCATACAATGAGCAGTTCTTC

d_call: -
clone_size: -
j_call: TRBJ1-2
v_call: TRBV5-1
cdr3_aa: CASSSTGSYGYTF
cdr3_nt: TGCGCCAGCAGCTCAACAGGGTCCTATGGCTACACCTTC

d_call: -
clone_size: -
j_call: TRBJ1-2
v_call: TRBV6-5
cdr3_aa: CASSYSGGFNYGYTF
cdr3_nt: TGTGCCAGCAGTTACTCGGGGGGGTTCAACTATGGCTACACCTTC

d_call: TRBD2
clone_size: once
j_call: TRBJ2-5
v_call: TRBV15
cdr3_aa: CATSPPREGLAGETQYF
cdr3_nt: TGTGCCACCAGCCCCCCCCGAGAGGGACTAGCTGGGGAGACCCAGTACTTC

d_call: TRBD2
clone_size: -
j_call: TRBJ2-7
v_call: TRBV27
cdr3_aa: CASSPHTSGSFYEQYF
cdr3_nt: TGTGCCAGCAGTCCGCACACTAGCGGGAGTTTCTACGAGCAGTACTTC

d_call: -
clone_size: -
j_call: TRBJ1-5
v_call: TRBV7-8
cdr3_aa: CASSLIWASNQPQHF
cdr3_nt: TGTGCCAGCAGCTTAATTTGGGCTAGCAATCAGCCCCAGCATTTT

d_call: -
clone_size: -
j_call: TRBJ2-1
v_call: TRBV15
cdr3_aa: CATSFIRGGGQFF
cdr3_nt: TGTGCCACCAGCTTCATCCGGGGCGGTGGGCAGTTCTTC

d_call: -
clone_size: -
j_call: TRBJ2-1
v_call: TRBV12-5
cdr3_aa: CASGFLGVVNEQFF
cdr3_nt: TGTGCTAGTGGTTTCCTGGGGGTGGTCAATGAGCAGTTCTTC

d_call: -
clone_size: -
j_call: TRBJ2-3
v_call: TRBV7-9
cdr3_aa: CASSDYTDTQYF
cdr3_nt: TGTGCCAGCAGTGACTACACAGATACGCAGTATTTT

d_call: -
clone_size: -
j_call: TRBJ1-5
v_call: TRBV2
cdr3_aa: CASSPGGYQPQHF
cdr3_nt: TGTGCCAGCAGCCCAGGAGGGTATCAGCCCCAGCATTTT

d_call: TRBD2
clone_size: -
j_call: TRBJ2-1
v_call: TRBV24-1
cdr3_aa: CATSDSGTSGGDEQFF
cdr3_nt: TGTGCCACCAGTGATTCCGGGACTAGCGGGGGGGATGAGCAGTTCTTC

d_call: -
clone_size: -
j_call: TRBJ2-3
v_call: TRBV19
cdr3_aa: CASAQSQGNADTQYF
cdr3_nt: TGTGCCAGCGCCCAGAGCCAGGGGAACGCAGATACGCAGTATTTT

d_call: TRBD2
clone_size: -
j_call: TRBJ2-3
v_call: TRBV10-1
cdr3_aa: CASSETRLAGGRTDTQYF
cdr3_nt: TGCGCCAGCAGTGAGACTCGACTAGCGGGAGGGCGCACAGATACGCAGTATTTT

d_call: -
clone_size: -
j_call: TRBJ1-4
v_call: TRBV5-1
cdr3_aa: CASSGTTTNEKLFF
cdr3_nt: TGCGCCAGCAGCGGGACAACAACTAATGAAAAACTGTTTTTT

d_call: -
clone_size: -
j_call: TRBJ1-2
v_call: TRBV7-9
cdr3_aa: CASSLEFMGDGYTF
cdr3_nt: TGTGCCAGCAGCTTAGAGTTCATGGGGGATGGCTACACCTTC

d_call: -
clone_size: -
j_call: TRBJ1-2
v_call: TRBV29-1
cdr3_aa: CSVGSDRNYGYTF
cdr3_nt: TGCAGCGTCGGATCGGACAGAAACTATGGCTACACCTTC

d_call: TRBD2
clone_size: -
j_call: TRBJ2-2
v_call: TRBV6-5
cdr3_aa: CASALAINTGELFF
cdr3_nt: TGTGCCAGCGCACTAGCGATCAACACCGGGGAGCTGTTTTTT

d_call: -
clone_size: -
j_call: TRBJ1-6
v_call: TRBV7-9
cdr3_aa: CASSFWGANSPLHF
cdr3_nt: TGTGCCAGCAGCTTCTGGGGGGCTAATTCACCCCTCCACTTT

d_call: TRBD2
clone_size: -
j_call: TRBJ2-7
v_call: TRBV10-3
cdr3_aa: CAISESLAGGYEQYF
cdr3_nt: TGTGCCATCAGTGAGTCGCTAGCGGGGGGCTACGAGCAGTACTTC

d_call: TRBD2
clone_size: -
j_call: TRBJ2-7
v_call: TRBV6-6
cdr3_aa: CASSALAGGQQYF
cdr3_nt: TGTGCCAGCAGTGCCCTGGCGGGAGGGCAGCAGTACTTC

d_call: -
clone_size: -
j_call: TRBJ2-3
v_call: TRBV6-5
cdr3_aa: CASRRGVGDTQYF
cdr3_nt: TGTGCCAGCAGAAGAGGGGTAGGGGATACGCAGTATTTT